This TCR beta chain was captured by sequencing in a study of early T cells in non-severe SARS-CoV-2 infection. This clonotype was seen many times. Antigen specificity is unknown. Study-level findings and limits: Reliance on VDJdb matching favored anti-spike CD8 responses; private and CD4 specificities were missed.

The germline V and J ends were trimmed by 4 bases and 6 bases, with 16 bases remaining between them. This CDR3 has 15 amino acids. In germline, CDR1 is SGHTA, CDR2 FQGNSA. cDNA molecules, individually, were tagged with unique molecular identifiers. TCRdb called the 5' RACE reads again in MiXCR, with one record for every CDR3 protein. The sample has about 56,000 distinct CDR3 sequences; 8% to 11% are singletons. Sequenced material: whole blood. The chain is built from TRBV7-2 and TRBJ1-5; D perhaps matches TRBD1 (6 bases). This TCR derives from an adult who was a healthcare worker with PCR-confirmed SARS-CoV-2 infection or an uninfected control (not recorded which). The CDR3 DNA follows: TGTGCCAGCAGCTATAGGGGGGGCGTAGGTCAGCCCCAGCATTTT. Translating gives CASSYRGGVGQPQHF.